This is a list of T cell receptor beta chains from one sample in a study of tumor and adjacent non-tumor tissue in lung cancer. Using its own MiXCR run on the multiplex PCR reads, TCRdb lists one record per CDR3 protein. The repertoire holds 90,000 to 110,000 distinct CDR3 sequences, with 75% as singletons. Input material: lung tumor tissue. The receptors shown here come from a woman aged 55-69 years with non-small cell lung cancer. Each CDR3 is given with its conserved first and last residue.

TRBJ2-3,TRBV12-3/TRBV12-4,CASSFPEDYTDTQYF
TRBJ2-7,TRBV11-3,CASSPRLALDQYF
TRBJ2-1,TRBV20-1,CSARGPLASYEQFF
TRBJ2-2,TRBV4-3,CASSQDVMGSGELFF
TRBJ2-2,TRBV11-3,CASSLVSWGCGELFF
TRBJ2-6,TRBV6-1,CASSGSGSSFARANVLTF
TRBJ2-2,TRBV11-2,CTSSFFQTGELFF
TRBJ2-2,TRBV5-6,CASSWTGRRNGELFF
TRBJ1-1,TRBV5-4,CASSLAGAGAMNTEAFF
TRBJ1-6,TRBV6-5,CASSYSSTQGVSPLHF
TRBJ2-3,TRBV6-1,CASSETTSGTQYF
TRBJ1-2,TRBV4-1,CASSQGIVTAGGYTF
TRBJ1-4,TRBV11-2,CASNLDSRGQTNEKLFF
TRBJ2-3,TRBV12-3/TRBV12-4,CASSDSGTDTQYF
TRBJ2-1,TRBV20-1,CSDSDSGRTINNEQFF
TRBJ2-7,TRBV4-3,CARSQGARYEQYF
TRBJ2-1,TRBV11-2,CASSLNPQRMQFF
TRBJ2-1,TRBV7-2,CASSLSGGAINEQFF
TRBJ2-7,TRBV11-3,CANSLGQGNYKGYGQYF
TRBJ2-7,TRBV20-1,CNVSSQKVPYEQYF
TRBJ1-6,TRBV2,CASSEEVNSPLHF
TRBJ1-4,TRBV6-1,CASNANSAEGLFF
TRBJ2-1,TRBV11-3,CASNLELISGSHNVHFF
TRBJ2-5,TRBV20-1,CNARDWDTQYF
TRBJ1-5,TRBV28,CASSWLSNQPQHF
TRBJ2-2,TRBV29-1,CSVDDRGFGEMFF
TRBJ1-5,TRBV6-1,CVSRRRLGDNQPEHF
TRBJ2-2,TRBV11-2,CASSLRDNAGELYF
TRBJ1-2,TRBV11-2,CLSSLDWTGDEGYTF
TRBJ2-3,TRBV11-2,CASSLEPGNTRYF
TRBJ2-2,TRBV20-1,CNARSSTGELFF